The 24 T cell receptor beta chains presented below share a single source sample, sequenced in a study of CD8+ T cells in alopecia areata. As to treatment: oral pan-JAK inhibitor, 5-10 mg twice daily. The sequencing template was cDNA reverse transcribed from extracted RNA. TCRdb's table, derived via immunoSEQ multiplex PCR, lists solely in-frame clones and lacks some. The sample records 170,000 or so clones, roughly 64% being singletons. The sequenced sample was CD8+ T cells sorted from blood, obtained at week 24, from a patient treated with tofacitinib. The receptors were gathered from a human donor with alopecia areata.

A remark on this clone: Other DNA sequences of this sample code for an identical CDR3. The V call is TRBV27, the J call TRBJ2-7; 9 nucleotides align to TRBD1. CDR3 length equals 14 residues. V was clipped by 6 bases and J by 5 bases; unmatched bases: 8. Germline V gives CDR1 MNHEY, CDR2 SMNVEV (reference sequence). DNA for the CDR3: TGTGCCAGCAGCCTAGGGACAGGGATTAACGAGCAGTACTTC. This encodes CASSLGTGINEQYF.

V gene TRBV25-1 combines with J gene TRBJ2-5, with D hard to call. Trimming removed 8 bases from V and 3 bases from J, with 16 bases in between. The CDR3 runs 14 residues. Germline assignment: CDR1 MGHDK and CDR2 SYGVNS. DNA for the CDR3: TGTGCCAGCGCCGTTGAAGGGCGAAAAGAGACCCAGTACTTC. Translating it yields CASAVEGRKETQYF. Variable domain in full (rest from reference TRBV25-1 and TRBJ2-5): EADIYQTPRYLVIGTGKKITLECSQTMGHDKMYWYQQDPGMELHLIHYSYGVNSTEKGDLSSESTVSRIRTEHFPLTLESARPSHTSQYLCASAVEGRKETQYFGPGTRLLVL.

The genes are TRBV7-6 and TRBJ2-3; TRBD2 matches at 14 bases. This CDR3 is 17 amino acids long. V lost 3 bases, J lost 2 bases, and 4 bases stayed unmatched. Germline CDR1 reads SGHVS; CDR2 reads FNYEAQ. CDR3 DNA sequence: TGTGCCAGCAGCTTGAGGACTAGCGGGGGGTCCACAGATACGCAGTATTTT. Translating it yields CASSLRTSGGSTDTQYF.

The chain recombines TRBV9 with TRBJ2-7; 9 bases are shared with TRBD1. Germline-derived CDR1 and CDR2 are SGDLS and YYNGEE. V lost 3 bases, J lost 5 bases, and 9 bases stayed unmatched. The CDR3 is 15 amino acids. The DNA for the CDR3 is TGTGCCAGCAGCGCGAGCGGTGGACAGGGGAACGAGCAGTACTTC. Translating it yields CASSASGGQGNEQYF.

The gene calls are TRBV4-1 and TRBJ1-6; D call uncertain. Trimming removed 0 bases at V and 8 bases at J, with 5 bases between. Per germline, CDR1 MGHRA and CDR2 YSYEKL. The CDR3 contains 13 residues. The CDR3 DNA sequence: TGCGCCAGCAGCCAAGATCTTGATTCACCCCTCCACTTT. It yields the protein CASSQDLDSPLHF.

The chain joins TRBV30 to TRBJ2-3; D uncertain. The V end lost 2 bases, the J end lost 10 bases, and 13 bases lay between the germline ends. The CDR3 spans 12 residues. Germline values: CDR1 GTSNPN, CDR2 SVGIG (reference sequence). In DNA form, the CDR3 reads TGTGCCTGGAGTACTATGGTCAACGCGCAGTATTTT. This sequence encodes CAWSTMVNAQYF. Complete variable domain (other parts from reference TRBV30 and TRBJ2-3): SQTIHQWPATLVQPVGSPLSLECTVEGTSNPNLYWYRQAAGRGLQLLFYSVGIGQISSEVPQNLSASRPQDRQFILSSKKLLLSDSGFYLCAWSTMVNAQYFGPGTRLTVL.

CDR3 residues: CASSLSWAAMNTEAFF. In DNA form, the CDR3 reads TGTGCCAGCAGCTTGTCTTGGGCAGCCATGAACACTGAAGCTTTCTTT. This rearrangement joins TRBV11-2 to TRBJ1-1; D is unclear. The CDR3 spans 16 residues. V was shortened by 3 bases and J by 0 bases, with 14 bases between the two germline ends. Germline lookup yields CDR1 SGHAT and CDR2 FQNNGV.

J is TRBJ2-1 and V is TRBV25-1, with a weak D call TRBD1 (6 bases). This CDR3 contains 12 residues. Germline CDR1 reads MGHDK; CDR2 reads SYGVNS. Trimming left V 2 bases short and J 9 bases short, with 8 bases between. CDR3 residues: CASSETGIEQFF. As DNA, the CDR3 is TGTGCCAGCAGTGAAACAGGGATTGAGCAGTTCTTC.

The CDR3 nucleotides are TGTGCCAGTAGTTACGCAGAATCGCAGCCCCAGCATTTT. Its translation: CASSYAESQPQHF. The rearrangement links TRBV19 to TRBJ1-5; D is unclear. CDR1 is LNHDA and CDR2 is SQIVND in the germline V gene (reference sequence). The CDR3 runs 13 residues. Trimming took 5 bases from V and 7 from J, leaving 12 bases between them.

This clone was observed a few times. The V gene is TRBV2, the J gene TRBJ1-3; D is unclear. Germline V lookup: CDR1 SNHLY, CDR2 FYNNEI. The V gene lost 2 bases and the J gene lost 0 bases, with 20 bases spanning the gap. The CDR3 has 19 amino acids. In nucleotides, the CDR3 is TGTGCCAGCAGTGAACTCGGCCCCAAGGGTTCCCCCTCTGGAAACACCATATATTTT. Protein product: CASSELGPKGSPSGNTIYF.

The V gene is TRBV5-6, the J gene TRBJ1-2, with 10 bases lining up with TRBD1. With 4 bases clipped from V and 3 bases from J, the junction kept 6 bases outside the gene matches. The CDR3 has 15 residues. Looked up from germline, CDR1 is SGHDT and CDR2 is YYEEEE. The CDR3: CASSETGGADYGYTF. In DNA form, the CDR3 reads TGTGCCAGCAGCGAGACAGGGGGCGCGGACTATGGCTACACCTTC.

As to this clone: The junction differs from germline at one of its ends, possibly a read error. CDR3 bases: TGTGCCAGCAGTGAAAGAAGGGGGACCTTCTTC. It is translated as CASSERRGTFF. This chain uses TRBV2 with TRBJ1-2, with D possibly TRBD1 on 6 matching bases. CDR3 length: 11 residues. Germline values: CDR1 SNHLY, CDR2 FYNNEI.

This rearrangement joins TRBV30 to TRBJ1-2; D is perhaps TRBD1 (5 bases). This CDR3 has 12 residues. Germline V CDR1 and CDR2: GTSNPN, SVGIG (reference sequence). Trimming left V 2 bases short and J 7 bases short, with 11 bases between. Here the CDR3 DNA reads TGTGCCTGGAGTAGGGGTTACTTTGGCTACACCTTC. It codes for CAWSRGYFGYTF.

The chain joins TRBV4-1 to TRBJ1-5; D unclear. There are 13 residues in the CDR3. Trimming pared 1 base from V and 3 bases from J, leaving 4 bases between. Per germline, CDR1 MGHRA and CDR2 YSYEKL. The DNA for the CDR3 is TGCGCCAGCAGCCAAGCCGACAATCAGCCCCAGCATTTT. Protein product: CASSQADNQPQHF.

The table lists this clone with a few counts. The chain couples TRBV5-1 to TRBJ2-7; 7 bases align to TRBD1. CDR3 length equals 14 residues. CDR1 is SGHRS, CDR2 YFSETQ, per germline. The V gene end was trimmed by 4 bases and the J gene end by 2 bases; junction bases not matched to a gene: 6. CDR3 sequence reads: CASSTGTETYEQYF. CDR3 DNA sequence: TGCGCCAGCAGCACAGGGACAGAGACCTACGAGCAGTACTTC.

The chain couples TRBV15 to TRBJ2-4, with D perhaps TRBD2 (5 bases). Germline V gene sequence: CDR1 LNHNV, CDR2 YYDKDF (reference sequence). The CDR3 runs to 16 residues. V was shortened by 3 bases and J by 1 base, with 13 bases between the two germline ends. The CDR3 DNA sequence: TGTGCCACCAGCAGTCCCCCAAGGGAGGCCAAAAACATTCAGTACTTC. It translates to CATSSPPREAKNIQYF.

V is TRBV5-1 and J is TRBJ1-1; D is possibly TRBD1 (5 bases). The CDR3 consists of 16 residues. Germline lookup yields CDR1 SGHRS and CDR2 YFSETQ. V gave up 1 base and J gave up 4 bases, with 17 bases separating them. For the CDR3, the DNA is TGCGCCAGCAGCTTGAGCGTCGGGGCGATGGGCACTGAAGCTTTCTTT. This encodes CASSLSVGAMGTEAFF.

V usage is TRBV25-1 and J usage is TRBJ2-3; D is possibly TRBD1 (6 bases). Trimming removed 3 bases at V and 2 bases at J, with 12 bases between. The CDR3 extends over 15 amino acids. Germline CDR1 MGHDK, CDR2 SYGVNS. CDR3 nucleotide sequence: TGTGCCAGCAGTGAGTGGCAGGGGACCACAGATACGCAGTATTTT. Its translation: CASSEWQGTTDTQYF.

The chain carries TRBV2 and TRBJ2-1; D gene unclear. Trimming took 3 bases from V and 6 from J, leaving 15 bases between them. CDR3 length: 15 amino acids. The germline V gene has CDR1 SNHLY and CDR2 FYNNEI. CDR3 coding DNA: TGTGCCAGCAGTGAGGTGGCGACTGGCTCCAATGAGCAGTTCTTC. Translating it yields CASSEVATGSNEQFF. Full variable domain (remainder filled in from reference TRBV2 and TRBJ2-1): EPEVTQTPSHQVTQMGQEVILRCVPISNHLYFYWYRQILGQKVEFLVSFYNNEISEKSEIFDDQFSVERPDGSNFTLKIRSTKLEDSAMYFCASSEVATGSNEQFFGPGTRLTVL.

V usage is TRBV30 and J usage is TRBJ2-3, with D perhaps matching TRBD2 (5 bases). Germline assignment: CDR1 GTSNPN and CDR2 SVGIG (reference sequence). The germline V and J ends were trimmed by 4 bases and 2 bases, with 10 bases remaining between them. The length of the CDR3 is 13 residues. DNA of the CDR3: TGTGCCTGGAAAGGAGGCTACACAGATACGCAGTATTTT. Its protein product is CAWKGGYTDTQYF.

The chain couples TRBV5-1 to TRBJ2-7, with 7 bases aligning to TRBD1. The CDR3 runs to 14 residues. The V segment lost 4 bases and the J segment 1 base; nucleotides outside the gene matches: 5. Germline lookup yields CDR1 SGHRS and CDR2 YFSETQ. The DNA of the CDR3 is TGCGCCAGCAGCCAACCGGGACAGTCCTACGAGCAGTACTTC. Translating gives CASSQPGQSYEQYF.

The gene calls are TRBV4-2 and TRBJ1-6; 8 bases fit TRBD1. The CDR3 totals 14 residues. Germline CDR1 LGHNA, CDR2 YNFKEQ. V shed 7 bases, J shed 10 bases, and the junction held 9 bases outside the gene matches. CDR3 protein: CASTLDRVGSPLHF. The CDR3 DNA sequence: TGTGCCAGCACCCTGGACAGGGTAGGATCACCCCTCCACTTT.

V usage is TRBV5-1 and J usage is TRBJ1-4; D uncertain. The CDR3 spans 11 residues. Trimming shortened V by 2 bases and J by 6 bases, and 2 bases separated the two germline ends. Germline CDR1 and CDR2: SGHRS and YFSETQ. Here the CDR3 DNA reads TGCGCCAGCAGCTTAGATGAAAAACTGTTTTTT. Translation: CASSLDEKLFF.

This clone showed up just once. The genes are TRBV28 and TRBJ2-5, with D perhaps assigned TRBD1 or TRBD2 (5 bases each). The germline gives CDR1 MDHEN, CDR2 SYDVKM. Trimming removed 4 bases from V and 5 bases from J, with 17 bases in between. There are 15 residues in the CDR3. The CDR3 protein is CASSSLTSRGETQYF. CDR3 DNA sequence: TGTGCCAGCAGTTCCCTCACATCCCGGGGCGAGACCCAGTACTTC.